The clone carrying this T cell receptor (beta chain) was counted at least ten times. Its antigen is currently unknown. Synthesis of cDNA was accomplished via 5'RACE employing 10-nucleotide random UMIs. TCRdb re-called the 5' RACE reads with MiXCR, one entry per CDR3 protein. The data hold more than 95,000 distinct CDR3 sequences, with 10% to 13% observed a single time. This entry comes from a study of neurological immune-mediated disorders. Regarding the study as a whole: The most TCR clonal expansion was seen in HTLV-1-associated myelopathy, whereas the least was seen in multiple sclerosis, below the level in healthy controls.

Noted time point: longitudinal time-point 3. The TCR comes from a female donor with HTLV-1-associated myelopathy (HAM/TSP). The sample was PBMCs.

CDR3 loop: CASSLARTGAGHEQFF. The CDR3 nucleotides read TGTGCCAGCAGCTTAGCGAGGACAGGGGCCGGCCATGAGCAGTTCTTC. The chain carries TRBV11-2 and TRBJ2-1; 9 positions agree with TRBD1. This CDR3 contains 16 residues. Trimming removed 1 base from V and 8 bases from J; junction bases left unmatched: 9. CDR1 and CDR2 (germline): SGHAT, FQNNGV. Variable domain in full (rest from reference TRBV11-2 and TRBJ2-1): EAGVAQSPRYKIIEKRQSVAFWCNPISGHATLYWYQQILGQGPKLLIQFQNNGVVDDSQLPKDRFSAERLKGVDSTLKIQPAKLEDSAVYLCASSLARTGAGHEQFFGPGTRLTVL.